The 9 T cell receptor beta chains presented below share a single source sample, sequenced in a study of blood T cell repertoires in COVID-19. Generated by immunoSEQ multiplex PCR, the TCRdb table keeps only in-frame clones and is missing some. The table shows 130,000 to 150,000 clones, with around 85% occurring only once. Sequenced sample: peripheral blood. These receptors all come from a woman aged 40 to 50 with active or convalescent COVID-19.

The chain recombines TRBV3-1 (or the pseudogene TRBV3-2) with TRBJ2-7; D gene uncertain. Trimming left V 3 bases short and J 3 bases short, with 6 bases between. Germline loops: CDR1 LGHDT, CDR2 YNNKEL (reference sequence). The CDR3 runs to 12 residues. CDR3 amino acids: CASSQSLYEQYF. The CDR3 DNA sequence: TGTGCCAGCAGCCAGTCTCTCTACGAGCAGTACTTC.

The rearrangement links TRBV27 to TRBJ2-7; TRBD2 might be the D (5 bases). This CDR3 comprises 14 residues. Trimming pared 4 bases from V and 0 bases from J, leaving 10 bases between. Germline assignment: CDR1 MNHEY and CDR2 SMNVEV (reference sequence). The CDR3 here is CASSSRGASYEQYF. CDR3 in DNA: TGTGCCAGCAGTTCTCGGGGTGCCTCCTACGAGCAGTACTTC.

The gene calls are TRBV30 and TRBJ2-3; no clear D. Germline V gene lookup returns CDR1 GTSNPN and CDR2 SVGIG (reference sequence). This CDR3 has 11 residues. Trimming shortened V by 0 bases and J by 10 bases, and 8 bases separated the two germline ends. The CDR3 protein is CAWSVRMAQYF. The CDR3 bases are TGTGCCTGGAGTGTGAGGATGGCGCAGTATTTT.

The V call is TRBV6-1, the J call TRBJ2-2; TRBD1 matches 8 bases. This CDR3 spans 18 amino acids. V was pared by 2 bases and J by 3 bases, with 11 bases of the junction left unmatched. CDR1 MNHNS and CDR2 SASEGT come from the germline V gene. CDR3 in amino acids: CASSEIPGTGGYTGELFF. The CDR3 DNA follows: TGTGCCAGCAGTGAAATCCCAGGGACAGGTGGTTACACCGGGGAGCTGTTTTTT.

This clone was recorded once. This rearrangement joins TRBV12-3 or TRBV12-4 to TRBJ2-5, with 7 bases matching TRBD2. This CDR3 spans 13 amino acids. The ends lost 6 bases at V and 6 bases at J; junction bases unmatched: 7. The CDR3, as DNA: TGTGCCAGCAGACTTACTAGCGAAAAGACCCAGTACTTC. This sequence encodes CASRLTSEKTQYF.

This clone was recorded once. Germline and junction disagree at one end, which may indicate a read error. The chain employs TRBV15 and TRBJ1-2; D might be TRBD1 (5 bases). Germline values: CDR1 LNHNV, CDR2 YYDKDF (reference sequence). This CDR3 is 16 amino acids long. CDR3: CATSGSLRGLDYGHTF. DNA of the CDR3: TGTGCCACCAGCGGTTCCCTCCGGGGGTTGGACTATGGCCACACCTTC.

In its sample, this clone was seen once. The chain links TRBV27 to TRBJ2-3; D is uncertain. In germline, CDR1 is MNHEY, CDR2 SMNVEV (reference sequence). The length of the CDR3 is 16 residues. Trimming cost V 1 base and J 0 bases, with 11 bases left between them. The CDR3 spells CASSLFQALSTDTQYF. CDR3 nucleotide sequence: TGTGCCAGCAGTTTATTCCAGGCCCTAAGCACAGATACGCAGTATTTT.

The rearrangement links TRBV2 to TRBJ1-5, with D perhaps TRBD1 (5 bases). V was cut by 5 bases and J by 4 bases, with 9 bases left in between. The CDR3 is 13 residues long. CDR1 is SNHLY and CDR2 is FYNNEI in the germline V gene. DNA of the CDR3: TGTGCCAGCAGTTTCCAGGGAAATCAGCCCCAGCATTTT. This encodes CASSFQGNQPQHF.

The chain is built from TRBV4-1 and TRBJ1-5; D is unclear. The CDR3 consists of 15 residues. Trimming took off 4 bases at V and 2 bases at J, with 12 bases between the two ends. Germline values: CDR1 MGHRA, CDR2 YSYEKL. CDR3 sequence reads: CASSLNPGGNQPQHF. CDR3 DNA sequence: TGCGCCAGCAGCCTGAACCCCGGGGGCAATCAGCCCCAGCATTTT.